This TCR beta chain was identified during a study of T cell changes during pregnancy in multiple sclerosis. This CDR3 region has 14 residues. Germline lookup yields CDR1 SGDLS and CDR2 YYNGEE. Between the trimmed V and J ends, which lost 0 bases and 1 base, there was a span of 7 bases. TCRdb's copy holds only in-frame clones and misses some; the assay was immunoSEQ multiplex PCR. The profile shows about 39,000 clones, about 88% of them singletons. This TCR was recovered from a female donor with multiple sclerosis, enrolled in a pregnancy study. Sequences were derived from CD8+ T cells from peripheral blood mononuclear cells, sampled in the first trimester of pregnancy. The chain carries TRBV9 and TRBJ1-1; unclear D gene. CDR3 bases: TGTGCCAGCAGCGTAGGGCCGGGGAACACTGAAGCTTTCTTT. This translates into CASSVGPGNTEAFF. The complete variable domain, with remaining parts taken from reference TRBV9 and TRBJ1-1, reads DSGVTQTPKHLITATGQRVTLRCSPRSGDLSVYWYQQSLDQGLQFLIQYYNGEERAKGNILERFSAQQFPDLHSELNLSSLELGDSALYFCASSVGPGNTEAFFGQGTRLTVV.